A single T cell receptor beta chain is shown here with its context. This specimen belongs to a study of blood T cell repertoires in COVID-19. This CDR3 region has 12 residues. V dropped 6 bases and J dropped 14 bases, with 17 bases sitting between them. The germline CDR1 and CDR2 sequences are ENHRY and SYGVKD. The protocol was immunoSEQ multiplex PCR, while the TCRdb copy is restricted to in-frame clones and leaves out a portion. The repertoire includes more than 65,000 clones, 80% of them detected once, and around 5.3% sits in the top ten. The chain recombines TRBV10-3 with TRBJ2-1; D might be TRBD1 (6 bases). The TCR originated in a man in his sixties with active or convalescent COVID-19. Sequencing used peripheral blood. CDR3 nucleotides: TGTGCCATCAGCGACGATGACAGGAGGAAGTTCTTC. Its protein product is CAISDDDRRKFF.